This T cell receptor beta chain was documented in a study of T cells after yellow fever vaccination. This clonotype has more than one count but fewer than ten. Its antigen is as yet unknown. Whole-study results and caveats: Researchers cautioned that FACS-sorted repertoires could harbor abundant clonotypes contaminating from the bulk population.

5'RACE template switching added a universal primer site and UMIs to TCR cDNA. TCRdb redid the calling of the 5' RACE reads with MiXCR, one entry per CDR3 protein. The data show 300,000 to 350,000 distinct CDR3 sequences, approximately 4.5% seen once. The germline V gene encodes CDR1 KGHDR and CDR2 SFDVKD. V shed 1 base and J shed 8 bases, with 7 bases lying between them. The CDR3 has 13 residues. The chain has TRBV24-1 and TRBJ2-2; D not certain. Sequenced material: PBMCs, taken 15 days after the yellow fever booster vaccination. The TCR originated in a man in his late teens or twenties who received the YFV17D yellow fever vaccine. CDR3 amino acids: CATSDFPPGELFF. The CDR3 DNA reads TGTGCCACCAGTGATTTCCCGCCGGGGGAGCTGTTTTTT.